One sample yielded the 30 T cell receptor beta chains listed below, sequenced in a study of Graves' ophthalmopathy and Graves' hyperthyroidism. RNA transcripts provided the template for amplifying TCR beta CDR3 regions. HTBI primers primed a first-round RT-PCR, and a second-round multiplex PCR followed. Via MiXCR, TCRdb re-called the multiplex PCR reads, giving one row per CDR3 protein. This table has almost 750,000 distinct CDR3 sequences, 40% appearing once. What was sequenced was peripheral blood. These receptors all stem from an adult man with Graves' ophthalmopathy.

The chain carries TRBV7-6 and TRBJ2-7, with D perhaps TRBD2 (6 bases). The CDR3 is made up of 15 amino acids. V was cut by 4 bases and J by 6 bases, with 19 bases left in between. CDR1 is SGHVS and CDR2 is FNYEAQ in the germline V gene. The CDR3 sequence is CASSSSIGGMSEQYF. Here the CDR3 DNA reads TGTGCCAGCAGCTCATCGATTGGGGGGATGAGCGAGCAGTACTTC.

At least ten counts were recorded for this clonotype. A much larger clonotype is one base distant, so this may be a read error. The J gene is TRBJ1-6, the V gene TRBV7-3; D is unclear. Germline V CDR1 and CDR2: SGHTA, FQGTGA. The V end was cut by 2 bases, the J end by 8 bases, with 1 base between. This CDR3 spans 11 amino acids. CDR3 nucleotides: TGTGCCAGCAGCTTATATTCACCCCTCCACTTT. Encoded protein: CASSLYSPLHF. The variable domain in full, completed from reference TRBV7-3 and TRBJ1-6, reads GAGVSQTPSNKVTEKGKYVELRCDPISGHTALYWYRQSLGQGPEFLIYFQGTGAADDSGLPNDRFFAVRPEGSVSTLKIQRTERGDSAVYLCASSLYSPLHFGNGTRLTVT.

The V call is TRBV2, the J call TRBJ1-1; maybe TRBD1 (6 bases). The CDR3 is 14 amino acids. Trimming removed 4 bases at V and 4 bases at J, with 13 bases between. The germline V gene has CDR1 SNHLY and CDR2 FYNNEI. The DNA for the CDR3 is TGTGCCAGCAGTGTAGAGACAGGTGTCACTGAAGCTTTCTTT. This codes for CASSVETGVTEAFF.

The chain recombines TRBV24-1 with TRBJ1-5; 10 bases line up with TRBD1. The CDR3 totals 14 residues. Germline values: CDR1 KGHDR, CDR2 SFDVKD. V lost 4 bases, J lost 7 bases, and 3 bases stayed unmatched. CDR3: CATSDRQGAQPQHF. The CDR3 coding sequence is TGTGCCACCAGTGACCGACAGGGGGCCCAGCCCCAGCATTTT.

This clonotype was observed many times. This chain connects TRBV5-4 to TRBJ2-5; D is unresolved. V lost 2 bases and J 3 bases, leaving 8 bases between the germline ends. The CDR3 has 13 amino acids. Germline V gene lookup returns CDR1 SGHNT and CDR2 YYREEE (reference sequence). The CDR3 loop reads CASSLGSEETQYF. For the CDR3, the DNA is TGTGCCAGCAGCTTAGGCAGCGAAGAGACCCAGTACTTC.

This chain uses TRBV11-1 with TRBJ2-6; D perhaps matches TRBD1 (6 bases). Trimming stripped 5 bases from V and 4 bases from J, with 12 bases between. This CDR3 comprises 15 residues. CDR1 and CDR2 from the germline V gene are SGHAT and FQDESV (reference sequence). CDR3 loop: CASSQDSVGANVLTF. Written as DNA, the CDR3 is TGTGCCAGCAGCCAGGACAGTGTCGGGGCCAACGTCCTGACTTTC. Full variable domain (rest looked up from reference TRBV11-1 and TRBJ2-6): EAEVAQSPRYKITEKSQAVAFWCDPISGHATLYWYRQILGQGPELLVQFQDESVVDDSQLPKDRFSAERLKGVDSTLKIQPAELGDSAMYLCASSQDSVGANVLTFGAGSRLTVL.

The chain links TRBV20-1 to TRBJ2-5; the match to TRBD2 covers 10 bases. V lost 6 bases to trimming and J lost 5 bases; unmatched junction nucleotides: 9. This CDR3 spans 14 amino acids. The germline V gene has CDR1 DFQATT and CDR2 SNEGSKA (reference sequence). CDR3 sequence: CSATLAGVRETQYF. CDR3 nucleotides: TGCAGTGCCACCCTAGCGGGAGTCAGGGAGACCCAGTACTTC.

This clonotype was counted at least ten times. The V call is TRBV10-3, the J call TRBJ1-2, with a possible D match to TRBD1 (6 bases). Germline V CDR1 and CDR2: ENHRY, SYGVKD. This CDR3 is built from 13 residues. V was pared by 10 bases and J by 3 bases, with 15 bases between. The CDR3 loop reads CATGTGNYYGYTF. The CDR3 region has the DNA TGTGCCACCGGCACAGGGAACTACTATGGCTACACCTTC.

The chain employs TRBV20-1 and TRBJ1-1; TRBD1 agrees at 10 bases. After removal of 0 bases from V and 5 bases from J, the junction contained 9 bases not matched to a gene. Germline CDR1 and CDR2: DFQATT and SNEGSKA (reference sequence). This CDR3 has 16 residues. CDR3 protein: CSARDDTGTGDTEAFF. CDR3 sequence (DNA): TGCAGTGCTAGAGACGACACCGGGACAGGGGATACTGAAGCTTTCTTT.

This clonotype was seen ten or more times. The chain links TRBV7-9 to TRBJ1-1; tentatively, D is TRBD1 (5 bases). The V end lost 8 bases, the J end lost 4 bases, and 20 bases lay between the germline ends. Germline values: CDR1 SEHNR, CDR2 FQNEAQ (reference sequence). The CDR3 extends over 15 amino acids. CDR3 protein: CASSAGQGDTTEAFF. The CDR3 coding sequence is TGTGCCAGCTCCGCGGGGCAGGGAGATACCACTGAAGCTTTCTTT.

The chain is built from TRBV2 and TRBJ1-6; no clear D. The germline V gene encodes CDR1 SNHLY and CDR2 FYNNEI. V gave up 6 bases and J gave up 5 bases, with 11 bases separating them. The CDR3 is 14 amino acids. The CDR3 nucleotides read TGTGCCAGCAGCCAGACACCGAATAATTCACCCCTCCACTTT. Its protein product is CASSQTPNNSPLHF.

This clonotype was counted ten times or more. V gene TRBV10-3 combines with J gene TRBJ2-7, with 11 bases fitting TRBD1. Germline V lookup: CDR1 ENHRY, CDR2 SYGVKD. With 10 bases clipped from V and 5 bases from J, the junction kept 10 bases outside the gene matches. The length of the CDR3 is 14 residues. The CDR3 spells CATLRGQGEHEQYF. The CDR3 DNA reads TGTGCCACCCTGCGGGGACAGGGGGAACACGAGCAGTACTTC.

This clonotype was observed a handful of times. The chain links TRBV12-3 or TRBV12-4 to TRBJ2-2, with D possibly being TRBD2 (5 bases). V lost 10 bases, J lost 3 bases, and 12 bases lay in between. This CDR3 is built from 13 residues. The CDR3 DNA sequence: TGTGCCACTCGAGGGAGATACACCGGGGAGCTGTTTTTT. It translates to CATRGRYTGELFF.

The genes are TRBV7-9 and TRBJ1-5, with a weak D call TRBD1 (6 bases). The CDR3 loop spans 15 amino acids. The germline gives CDR1 SEHNR, CDR2 FQNEAQ (reference sequence). Between the trimmed V and J ends, which lost 5 bases and 5 bases, there was a span of 16 bases. CDR3 sequence reads: CASSLAPGAYQPQHF. CDR3 sequence (DNA): TGTGCCAGCAGCCTGGCCCCAGGGGCCTATCAGCCCCAGCATTTT.

This clonotype was seen a few times. The rearrangement links TRBV5-1 to TRBJ2-5; 7 bases map to TRBD2. Looked up from germline, CDR1 is SGHRS and CDR2 is YFSETQ. V shed 5 bases and J 2 bases; nucleotides not matched to a gene: 6. CDR3 length equals 14 residues. The CDR3 protein is CASSMEGGQETQYF. The CDR3 DNA reads as TGCGCCAGCAGTATGGAGGGAGGGCAAGAGACCCAGTACTTC.

Ten or more counts support this clonotype. The chain couples TRBV29-1 to TRBJ2-7; D is unclear. Germline CDR1 SQVTM, CDR2 ANQGSEA. CDR3 size: 11 residues. Trimming took 3 bases from V and 3 from J, leaving 6 bases between them. The CDR3 sequence is CSVDQGYEQYF. CDR3 coding DNA: TGCAGCGTTGATCAAGGCTACGAGCAGTACTTC.

The chain uses TRBV7-9 and TRBJ1-6, with D unclear. Trimming stripped 1 base from V and 10 bases from J, with 14 bases between. The germline V gene has CDR1 SEHNR and CDR2 FQNEAQ (reference sequence). This CDR3 is built from 15 residues. DNA of the CDR3: TGTGCCAGCAGCTTAGAGGGAGGGTTCAGATCACCCCTCCACTTT. This codes for CASSLEGGFRSPLHF.

The rearrangement uses TRBV7-2 and TRBJ2-5; no reliable D call. This CDR3 comprises 13 residues. The V end was cut by 8 bases, the J end by 1 base, with 11 bases between. Germline CDR1 SGHTA, CDR2 FQGNSA. CDR3 DNA: TGTGCCAGCTCCACAGACCCCCAAGAGACCCAGTACTTC. Translation gives CASSTDPQETQYF. The variable domain in full, with the rest retrieved from reference TRBV7-2 and TRBJ2-5, is GAGVSQSPSNKVTEKGKDVELRCDPISGHTALYWYRQSLGQGLEFLIYFQGNSAPDKSGLPSDRFSAERTGGSVSTLTIQRTQQEDSAVYLCASSTDPQETQYFGPGTRLLVL.

This clonotype has ten or more counts. This sequence joins TRBV7-2 and TRBJ1-5; TRBD1 agrees at 8 bases. The V segment lost 0 bases and the J segment 8 bases; nucleotides outside the gene matches: 12. The germline V gene encodes CDR1 SGHTA and CDR2 FQGNSA. The CDR3 sequence is 17 residues long. CDR3 nucleotides: TGTGCCAGCAGCTTAGCGGGACAGGACCCCGCGGTTGAGCCCCAGCATTTT. As protein: CASSLAGQDPAVEPQHF.

The chain recombines TRBV15 with TRBJ1-2; no firm D call. The V and J ends lost 1 base and 7 bases respectively, with 13 bases between them. The CDR3 consists of 14 residues. Germline V CDR1 and CDR2: LNHNV, YYDKDF (reference sequence). The CDR3 sequence: CATSRGTAGLGYTF. The CDR3 DNA follows: TGTGCCACCAGCAGAGGGACCGCCGGTCTTGGCTACACCTTC. The full variable domain, rest sourced from reference TRBV15 and TRBJ1-2, is DAMVIQNPRYQVTQFGKPVTLSCSQTLNHNVMYWYQQKSSQAPKLLFHYYDKDFNNEADTPDNFQSRRPNTSFCFLDIRSPGLGDTAMYLCATSRGTAGLGYTFGSGTRLTVV.

This clonotype was seen only a few times. The chain has TRBV2 and TRBJ2-5, with D hard to call. The V end lost 1 base, the J end lost 2 bases, and 11 bases lay between the germline ends. There are 15 residues in the CDR3. Germline CDR1 is SNHLY and CDR2 is FYNNEI. The CDR3 DNA reads TGTGCCAGCAGTGAAGAGGGCATTCCACAAGAGACCCAGTACTTC. Translating it yields CASSEEGIPQETQYF.

V gene TRBV7-9 combines with J gene TRBJ2-2; maybe TRBD2 (5 bases). Trimming left V 5 bases short and J 5 bases short, with 18 bases between. From germline, CDR1 is SEHNR and CDR2 FQNEAQ (reference sequence). The CDR3 covers 16 residues. CDR3 nucleotide sequence: TGTGCCAGCAGCCAAGAAGTTAGGCAGCGGACCGGGGAGCTGTTTTTT. Residues: CASSQEVRQRTGELFF.

This clonotype occurred many times. The rearrangement joins TRBV7-9 to TRBJ2-5; 8 nucleotides agree with TRBD2. V was clipped by 5 bases and J by 3 bases; unmatched bases: 8. CDR1 and CDR2 from the germline V gene are SEHNR and FQNEAQ (reference sequence). The CDR3 runs to 15 residues. The CDR3 region has the DNA TGTGCCAGCAGCCTGCCCGGGACTAGTAAAGAGACCCAGTACTTC. Its protein product is CASSLPGTSKETQYF.

A word on this clonotype: Sequence at one end of the junction differs from germline and may be a read error. This chain links TRBV7-9 with TRBJ2-7; D not certain. This CDR3 region has 13 residues. Per germline, CDR1 SEHNR and CDR2 FQNEAQ (reference sequence). CDR3 in DNA: TGTGCCAGCAGCTTAATCCAGTTCTACGAGCAGTGCTTC. Its translation: CASSLIQFYEQCF.

This chain links TRBV11-2 with TRBJ2-5; maybe TRBD2 (5 bases). The CDR3 is 15 amino acids. The V gene lost 5 bases and the J gene lost 4 bases, with 17 bases spanning the gap. Germline V lookup: CDR1 SGHAT, CDR2 FQNNGV. The CDR3 nucleotides read TGTGCCAGCAGCACTTGGACGTCCGCGGGAGAGACCCAGTACTTC. Residues: CASSTWTSAGETQYF.

A few counts support this clonotype. This chain connects TRBV7-8 to TRBJ2-5; no firm D call. With 0 bases removed from V and 5 bases from J, the gap between germline ends came to 10 bases. Germline lookup yields CDR1 SGHVS and CDR2 FQNEAQ. The CDR3 is made up of 14 amino acids. The CDR3 here is CASSLAPQWETQYF. The CDR3 DNA sequence: TGTGCCAGCAGCTTAGCGCCTCAGTGGGAGACCCAGTACTTC.

On this clonotype itself: Germline is not matched at one junction end, which may reflect a read error. The genes are TRBV7-2 and TRBJ1-4; D uncertain. CDR1 and CDR2 (germline): SGHTA, FQGNSA. The length of the CDR3 is 17 residues. This CDR3 reads CASSLSWPPSTNEKLLF. The DNA of the CDR3 is TGTGCCAGCAGCTTATCTTGGCCTCCGTCAACTAATGAAAAACTGCTTTTT.

This clonotype was detected many times. The chain joins TRBV7-9 to TRBJ1-4; D remains unclear. The germline CDR1 and CDR2 sequences are SEHNR and FQNEAQ (reference sequence). The ends were cut back, 3 bases at V and 5 bases at J, with 4 bases in the middle. This CDR3 has 12 amino acids. The chain's CDR3 is CASSLANEKLFF. The CDR3 coding sequence is TGTGCCAGCAGCTTGGCCAATGAAAAACTGTTTTTT.

J is TRBJ1-4 and V is TRBV25-1, with a tentative D call TRBD1 (6 bases). Germline V gene data show CDR1 as MGHDK and CDR2 as SYGVNS. Trimming pared 7 bases from V and 6 bases from J, leaving 12 bases between. The CDR3 length is 13 residues. The CDR3 DNA follows: TGTGCCAGCATACGGGACACAGATGAAAAACTGTTTTTT. This encodes CASIRDTDEKLFF.

The sample holds many counts of this clonotype. This chain uses TRBV11-2 with TRBJ1-6, with D tentatively TRBD1 (5 bases). There are 15 residues in the CDR3. Trimming stripped 1 base from V and 7 bases from J, with 11 bases between. In germline, CDR1 is SGHAT, CDR2 FQNNGV. The CDR3 spells CASSLGGALNSPLHF. For the CDR3, the DNA is TGTGCCAGCAGCTTAGGCGGGGCACTCAATTCACCCCTCCACTTT.